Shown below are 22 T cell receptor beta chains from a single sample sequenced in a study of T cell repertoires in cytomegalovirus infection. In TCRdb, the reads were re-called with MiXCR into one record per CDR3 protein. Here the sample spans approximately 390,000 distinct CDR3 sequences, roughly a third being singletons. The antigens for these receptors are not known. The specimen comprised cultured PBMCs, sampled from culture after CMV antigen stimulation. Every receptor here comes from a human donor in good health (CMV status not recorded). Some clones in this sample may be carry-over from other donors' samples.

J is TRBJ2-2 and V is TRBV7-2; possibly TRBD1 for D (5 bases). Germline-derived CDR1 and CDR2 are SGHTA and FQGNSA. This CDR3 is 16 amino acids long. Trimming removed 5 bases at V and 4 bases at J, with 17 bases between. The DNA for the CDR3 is TGTGCCAGCAGCCAGACGCTCGACAGATTCACCGGGGAGCTGTTTTTT. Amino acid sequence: CASSQTLDRFTGELFF.

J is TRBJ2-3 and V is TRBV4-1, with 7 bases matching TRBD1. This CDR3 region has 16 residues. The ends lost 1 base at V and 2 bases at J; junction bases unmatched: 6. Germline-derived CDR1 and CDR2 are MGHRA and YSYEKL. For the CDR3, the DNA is TGCGCCAGCAGCCAAGTCGGGCAGGGGGTCACAGATACGCAGTATTTT. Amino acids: CASSQVGQGVTDTQYF.

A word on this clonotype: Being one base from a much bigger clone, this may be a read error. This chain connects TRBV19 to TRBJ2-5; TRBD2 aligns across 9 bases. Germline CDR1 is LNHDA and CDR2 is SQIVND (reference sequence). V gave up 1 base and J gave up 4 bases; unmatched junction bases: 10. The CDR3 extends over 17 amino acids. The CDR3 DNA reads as TGTGCCAGTAGTATAGGGAGCGGGAGGACGATGCGAGAGACCCAGTACTTC. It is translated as CASSIGSGRTMRETQYF.

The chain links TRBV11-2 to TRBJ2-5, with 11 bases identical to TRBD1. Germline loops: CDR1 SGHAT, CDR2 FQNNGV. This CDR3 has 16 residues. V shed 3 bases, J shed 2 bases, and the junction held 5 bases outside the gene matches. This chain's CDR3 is CASSFSGTGGQETQYF. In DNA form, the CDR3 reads TGTGCCAGCAGCTTTTCCGGGACAGGGGGACAAGAGACCCAGTACTTC.

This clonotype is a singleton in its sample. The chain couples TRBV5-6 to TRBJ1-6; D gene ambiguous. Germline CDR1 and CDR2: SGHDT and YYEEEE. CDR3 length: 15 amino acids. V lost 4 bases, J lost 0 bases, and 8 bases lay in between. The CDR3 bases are TGTGCCAGCAGCCCAAAGAGCTCCTATAATTCACCCCTCCACTTT. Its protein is CASSPKSSYNSPLHF.

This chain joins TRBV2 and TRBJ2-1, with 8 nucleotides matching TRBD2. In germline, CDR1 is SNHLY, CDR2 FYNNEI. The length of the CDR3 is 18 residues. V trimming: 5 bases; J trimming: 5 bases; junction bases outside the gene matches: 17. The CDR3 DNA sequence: TGTGCCAGCAGTATCGGCCTAGCGGGCGCGAAGCCGAACAATGAGCAGTTCTTC. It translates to CASSIGLAGAKPNNEQFF. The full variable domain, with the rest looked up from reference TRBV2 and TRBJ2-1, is EPEVTQTPSHQVTQMGQEVILRCVPISNHLYFYWYRQILGQKVEFLVSFYNNEISEKSEIFDDQFSVERPDGSNFTLKIRSTKLEDSAMYFCASSIGLAGAKPNNEQFFGPGTRLTVL.

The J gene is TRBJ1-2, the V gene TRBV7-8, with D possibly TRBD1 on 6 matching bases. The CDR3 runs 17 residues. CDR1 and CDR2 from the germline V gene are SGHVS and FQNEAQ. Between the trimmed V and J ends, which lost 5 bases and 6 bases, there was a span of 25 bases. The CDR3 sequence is CASSPSLTGSAINGYTF. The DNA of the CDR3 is TGTGCCAGCAGCCCAAGTCTAACAGGGTCCGCTATCAATGGCTACACCTTC.

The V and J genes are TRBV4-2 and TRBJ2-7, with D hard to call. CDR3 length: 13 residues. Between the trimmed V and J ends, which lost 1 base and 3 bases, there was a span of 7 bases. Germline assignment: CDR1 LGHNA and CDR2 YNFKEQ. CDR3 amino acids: CASSQVNDYEQYF. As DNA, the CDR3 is TGTGCCAGCAGCCAAGTGAACGACTACGAGCAGTACTTC.

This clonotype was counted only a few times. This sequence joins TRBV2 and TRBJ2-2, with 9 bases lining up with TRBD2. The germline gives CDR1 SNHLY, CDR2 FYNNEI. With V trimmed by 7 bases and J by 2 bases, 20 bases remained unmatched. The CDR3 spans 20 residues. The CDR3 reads CASNPPPGLAMGLNTGELFF. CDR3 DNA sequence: TGTGCCAGCAACCCACCCCCGGGACTAGCAATGGGACTCAACACCGGGGAGCTGTTTTTT.

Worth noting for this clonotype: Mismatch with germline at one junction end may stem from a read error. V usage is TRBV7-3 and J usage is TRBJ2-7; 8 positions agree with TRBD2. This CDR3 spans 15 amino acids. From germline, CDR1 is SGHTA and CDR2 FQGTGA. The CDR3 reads CASSLMGLAGYGQYF. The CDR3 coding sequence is TGTGCCAGCAGCTTAATGGGCCTAGCGGGCTACGGGCAGTACTTC.

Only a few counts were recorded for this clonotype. CDR3 nucleotide sequence: TGTGCCAGCAGTGAAGGGGTAGCGGGCACCACAGATACGCAGTATTTT. Translating gives CASSEGVAGTTDTQYF. This rearrangement joins TRBV6-1 to TRBJ2-3; 7 positions agree with TRBD2. The CDR3 extends over 16 amino acids. V was clipped by 1 base and J by 2 bases; unmatched bases: 6. The germline gives CDR1 MNHNS, CDR2 SASEGT.

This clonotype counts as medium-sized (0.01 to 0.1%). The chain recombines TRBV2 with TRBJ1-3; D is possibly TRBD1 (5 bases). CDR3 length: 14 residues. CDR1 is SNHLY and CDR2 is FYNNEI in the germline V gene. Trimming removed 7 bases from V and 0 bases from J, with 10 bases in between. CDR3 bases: TGTGCCAGCACCCGACAGACCTCTGGAAACACCATATATTTT. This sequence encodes CASTRQTSGNTIYF.

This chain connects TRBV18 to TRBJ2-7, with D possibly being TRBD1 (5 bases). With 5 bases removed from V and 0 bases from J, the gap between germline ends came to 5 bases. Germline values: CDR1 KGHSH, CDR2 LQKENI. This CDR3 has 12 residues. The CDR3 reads CASSDSSYEQYF. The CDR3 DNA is TGTGCCAGCTCAGACAGCTCCTACGAGCAGTACTTC.

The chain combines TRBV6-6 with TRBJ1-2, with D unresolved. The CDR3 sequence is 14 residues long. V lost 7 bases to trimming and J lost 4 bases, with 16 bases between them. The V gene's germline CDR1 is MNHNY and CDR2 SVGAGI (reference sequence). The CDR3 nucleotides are TGTGCCAGCATCTTTAGGGAGGGATCCTATGGCTACACCTTC. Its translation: CASIFREGSYGYTF.

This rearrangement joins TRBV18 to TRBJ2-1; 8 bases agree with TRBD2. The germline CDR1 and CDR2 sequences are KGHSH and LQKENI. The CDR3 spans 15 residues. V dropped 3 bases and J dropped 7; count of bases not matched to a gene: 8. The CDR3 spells CASSPASGSKNEQFF. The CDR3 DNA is TGTGCCAGCTCACCGGCCAGCGGGAGTAAGAATGAGCAGTTCTTC.

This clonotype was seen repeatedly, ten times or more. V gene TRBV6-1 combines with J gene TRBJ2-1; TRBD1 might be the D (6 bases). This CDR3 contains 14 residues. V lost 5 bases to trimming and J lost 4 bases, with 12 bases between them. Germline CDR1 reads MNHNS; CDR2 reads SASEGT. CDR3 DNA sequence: TGTGCCAGCAGTCCCGGGACAAGATACAATGAGCAGTTCTTC. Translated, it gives CASSPGTRYNEQFF.

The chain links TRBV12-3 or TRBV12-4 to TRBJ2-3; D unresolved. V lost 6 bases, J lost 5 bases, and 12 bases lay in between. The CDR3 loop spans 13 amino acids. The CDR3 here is CASSPPTEDTQYF. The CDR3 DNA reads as TGTGCCAGCAGCCCACCGACGGAAGATACGCAGTATTTT.

In DNA, the CDR3 is TGTGCCAGCAGCGGTACGGGACATAGCACAGATACGCAGTATTTT. Translation: CASSGTGHSTDTQYF. The V and J genes are TRBV9 and TRBJ2-3; perhaps TRBD1 as D (6 bases). The CDR3 totals 15 residues. The V end was cut by 3 bases, the J end by 0 bases, with 11 bases between. CDR1 and CDR2 (germline): SGDLS, YYNGEE.

DNA for the CDR3: TGCAGTGCCCTCTTGGGTTTGGAGACCCAGTACTTC. Translated: CSALLGLETQYF. The V and J genes are TRBV20-1 and TRBJ2-5; unclear D gene. In germline, CDR1 is DFQATT, CDR2 SNEGSKA (reference sequence). V was pared by 6 bases and J by 5 bases, with 13 bases between. The CDR3 extends over 12 amino acids.

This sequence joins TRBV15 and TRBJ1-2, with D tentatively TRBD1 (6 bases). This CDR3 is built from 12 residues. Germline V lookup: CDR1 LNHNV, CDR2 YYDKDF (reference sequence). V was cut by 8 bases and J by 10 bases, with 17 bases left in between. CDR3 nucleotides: TGTGCCACCCAAGAGAGAGAGGGACACTACACCTTC. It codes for CATQEREGHYTF.

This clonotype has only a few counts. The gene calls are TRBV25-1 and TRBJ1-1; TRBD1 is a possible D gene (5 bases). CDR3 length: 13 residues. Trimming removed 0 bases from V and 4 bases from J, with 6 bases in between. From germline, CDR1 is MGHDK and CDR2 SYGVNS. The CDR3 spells CASSEYGGTEAFF. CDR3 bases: TGTGCCAGCAGTGAATATGGGGGCACTGAAGCTTTCTTT.

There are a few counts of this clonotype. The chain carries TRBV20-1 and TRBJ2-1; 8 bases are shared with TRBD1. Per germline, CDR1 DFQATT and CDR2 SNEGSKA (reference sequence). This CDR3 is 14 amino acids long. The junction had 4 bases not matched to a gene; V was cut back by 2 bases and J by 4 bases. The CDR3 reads CSARTQGAYNEQFF. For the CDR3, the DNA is TGCAGTGCTAGAACCCAGGGGGCTTACAATGAGCAGTTCTTC.